These 10 T cell receptor beta chains came from one sample sequenced in a study of CD8+CD57+ T cells in acquired aplastic anemia. Genomic DNA constituted the template upon which TCR beta VDJ and CDR3 profiling was performed. TCRdb re-called the reads with MiXCR, one entry per CDR3 protein. The data show approximately 190,000 distinct CDR3 sequences, more than 45% seen once. An expansion of CD8+CD57+ cells by flow cytometry had been shown in patients chosen for sequencing. Sequenced sample: sorted CD4+, CD8+, or CD8+CD57+ T cells (not recorded which) from PBMCs. The source of these receptors is a human donor with aplastic anemia.

The gene calls are TRBV12-2 and TRBJ2-7; the table's D call, TRBD2, was not checked against the DNA. TRBV12-2 is flagged as a pseudogene. This CDR3 comprises 16 residues. This CDR3 is CASRLGEDGPTYEQYF. For the CDR3, the DNA is TGTGCAAGTCGCTTAGGAGAGGACGGGCCAACCTACGAGCAGTACTTC.

This clonotype was recorded at least ten times. V and J are TRBV7-9 and TRBJ2-5; D gene uncertain. The germline CDR1 and CDR2 sequences are SEHNR and FQNEAQ (reference sequence). V shed 2 bases and J shed 5 bases, with 6 bases lying between them. This CDR3 has 12 residues. CDR3 in amino acids: CASSLSWETQYF. The CDR3 DNA reads as TGTGCCAGCAGCTTAAGTTGGGAGACCCAGTACTTC.

This clonotype was counted only a few times. Given a much more abundant clone one base away, this may be a read error. J is TRBJ2-7 and V is TRBV7-9, with 9 bases lining up with TRBD2. Germline CDR1 reads SEHNR; CDR2 reads FQNEAQ (reference sequence). This CDR3 has 14 residues. CDR3 sequence: CASSLAGGSYGQYF. DNA of the CDR3: TGTGCCAGCAGCTTGGCGGGAGGGTCCTACGGGCAGTACTTC.

The chain links TRBV6-5 to TRBJ1-2; no definite D call. Trimming removed 0 bases at V and 0 bases at J, with 11 bases between. CDR3 length: 16 residues. Germline CDR1 MNHEY, CDR2 SVGAGI. The DNA for the CDR3 is TGTGCCAGCAGTTACTCATACAGCCAAACTAACTATGGCTACACCTTC. It yields the protein CASSYSYSQTNYGYTF.

This clonotype was counted at least ten times. CDR3 residues: CASSIGGLYSNQPQHF. In nucleotides, the CDR3 is TGTGCCAGTAGTATAGGGGGTCTGTATAGCAATCAGCCCCAGCATTTT. The rearrangement links TRBV19 to TRBJ1-5; no clear D gene. Germline V lookup: CDR1 LNHDA, CDR2 SQIVND (reference sequence). This CDR3 contains 16 residues. The V end lost 1 base, the J end lost 0 bases, and 10 bases lay between the germline ends.

This chain joins TRBV10-3 and TRBJ2-2; D might be TRBD2 (7 bases). Trimming cost V 10 bases and J 0 bases, with 18 bases left between them. The germline V gene has CDR1 ENHRY and CDR2 SYGVKD. The CDR3 has 16 residues. CDR3 region: CATKGGTPANTGELFF. In nucleotides, the CDR3 is TGTGCCACCAAGGGAGGGACACCAGCGAACACCGGGGAGCTGTTTTTT.

Worth noting for this clonotype: The limits of the CDR3 on the DNA are not certain, so only TCRdb's listed CDR3 is given. V is TRBV24-1 and J is TRBJ2-1; TRBD2, as called in the table, went unchecked against the DNA. Germline assignment: CDR1 KGHDR and CDR2 SFDVKD. Both ends counted, the CDR3 spans 15 residues. This CDR3 is CATSGLVGGGTEEFF.

This clonotype was recorded many times. V gene TRBV6-4 combines with J gene TRBJ2-3, with TRBD2 as a possible D gene (7 bases). The V gene's germline CDR1 is MRHNA and CDR2 SNTAGT. V gave up 10 bases and J gave up 9 bases, with 14 bases separating them. The length of the CDR3 is 11 residues. CDR3 residues: CATMGGATQYF. The CDR3 nucleotides are TGTGCCACCATGGGGGGGGCGACGCAGTATTTT.

CDR3 nucleotides: TGTGCCAGCAACGGACAGGAGGGTCGAACTAATGAAAAACTGTTTTTT. Amino acids: CASNGQEGRTNEKLFF. The chain recombines TRBV2 with TRBJ1-4, with 7 bases lining up with TRBD1. The junction had 9 bases not matched to a gene; V was cut back by 7 bases and J by 1 base. The germline V gene has CDR1 SNHLY and CDR2 FYNNEI. The CDR3 consists of 16 residues.

V and J are TRBV3-1 and TRBJ1-1, with no clear D. Germline V lookup: CDR1 LGHDT, CDR2 YNNKEL (reference sequence). The CDR3 is made up of 12 amino acids. Trimming stripped 3 bases from V and 11 bases from J, with 13 bases between. The chain's CDR3 is CASSQKTAGAFF. The CDR3 DNA follows: TGTGCCAGCAGCCAGAAGACCGCCGGGGCTTTCTTT.